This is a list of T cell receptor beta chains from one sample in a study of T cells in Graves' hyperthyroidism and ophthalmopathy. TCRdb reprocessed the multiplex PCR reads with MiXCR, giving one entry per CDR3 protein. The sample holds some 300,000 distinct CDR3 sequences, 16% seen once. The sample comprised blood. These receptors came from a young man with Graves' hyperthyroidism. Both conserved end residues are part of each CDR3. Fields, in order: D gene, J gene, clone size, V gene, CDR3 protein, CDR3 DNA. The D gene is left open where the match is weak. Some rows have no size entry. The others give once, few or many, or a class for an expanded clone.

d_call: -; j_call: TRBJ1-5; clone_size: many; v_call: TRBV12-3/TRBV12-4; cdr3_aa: CASKGSYSNQPQHF; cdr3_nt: TGTGCCAGCAAGGGGAGCTATAGCAATCAGCCCCAGCATTTT
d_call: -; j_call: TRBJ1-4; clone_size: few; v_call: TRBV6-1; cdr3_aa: CASSFNEEDGEKLFF; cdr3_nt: TGTGCCAGCAGTTTTAACGAGGAGGATGGTGAAAAACTGTTTTTT
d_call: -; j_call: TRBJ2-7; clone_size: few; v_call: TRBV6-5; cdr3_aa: CASSYTFTVAGQGEQYF; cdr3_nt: TGTGCCAGCAGTTACACTTTTACTGTAGCGGGCCAGGGGGAGCAGTACTTC
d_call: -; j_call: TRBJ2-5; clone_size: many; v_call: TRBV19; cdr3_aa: CASSLLYQETQYF; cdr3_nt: TGTGCCAGTAGTTTGCTATACCAAGAGACCCAGTACTTC
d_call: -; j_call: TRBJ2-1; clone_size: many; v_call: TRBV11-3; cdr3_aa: CASSLVWAETYNEQFF; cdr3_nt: TGTGCCAGCAGCTTAGTTTGGGCGGAGACCTACAATGAGCAGTTCTTC
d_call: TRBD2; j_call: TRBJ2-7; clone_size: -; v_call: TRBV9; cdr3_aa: CASSVSGRGNEQYF; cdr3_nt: TGTGCCAGCAGCGTAAGCGGGAGAGGCAACGAGCAGTACTTC
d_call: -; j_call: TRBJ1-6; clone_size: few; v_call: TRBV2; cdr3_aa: CASAGVVGAPLHF; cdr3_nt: TGTGCCAGCGCAGGGGTCGTGGGGGCACCCCTCCACTTT
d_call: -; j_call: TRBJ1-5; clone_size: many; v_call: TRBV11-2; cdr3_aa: CASSLAENQPQHF; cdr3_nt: TGTGCCAGCAGCTTAGCAGAAAATCAGCCCCAGCATTTT
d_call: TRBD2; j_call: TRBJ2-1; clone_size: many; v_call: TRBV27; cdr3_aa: CASSLYGTSGMASYNEQFF; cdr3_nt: TGTGCCAGCAGTTTATACGGGACTAGCGGGATGGCGTCCTACAATGAGCAGTTCTTC
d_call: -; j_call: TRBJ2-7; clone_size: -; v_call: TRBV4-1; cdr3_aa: CASSQDRYYEQYF; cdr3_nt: TGCGCCAGCAGCCAAGACAGATACTACGAGCAGTACTTC
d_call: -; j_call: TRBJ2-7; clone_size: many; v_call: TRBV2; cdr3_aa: CASMQVGNEQYF; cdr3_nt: TGTGCCAGCATGCAGGTGGGAAACGAGCAGTACTTC
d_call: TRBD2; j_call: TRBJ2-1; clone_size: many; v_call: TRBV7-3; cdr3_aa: CASSLNSGNARSNEQFF; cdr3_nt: TGTGCCAGCAGCTTGAATAGCGGGAACGCTAGGTCGAATGAGCAGTTCTTC
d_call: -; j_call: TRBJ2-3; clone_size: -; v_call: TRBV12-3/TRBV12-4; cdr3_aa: CASRGGGRGTDTQYF; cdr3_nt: TGTGCCAGCAGGGGGGGAGGCCGAGGGACAGATACGCAGTATTTT
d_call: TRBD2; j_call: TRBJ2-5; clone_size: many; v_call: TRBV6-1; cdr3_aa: CASSEDELSGRDSYQETQYF; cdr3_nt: TGTGCCAGCAGTGAAGACGAACTTAGCGGGAGGGATTCGTACCAAGAGACCCAGTACTTC
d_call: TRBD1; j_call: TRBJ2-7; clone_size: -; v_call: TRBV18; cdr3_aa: CASSTTGGPKSSRYEQYF; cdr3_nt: TGTGCCAGCTCGACGACAGGGGGCCCGAAGTCTTCGCGTTACGAGCAGTACTTC
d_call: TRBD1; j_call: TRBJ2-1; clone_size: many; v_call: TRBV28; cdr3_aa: CASDPQGAHEQFF; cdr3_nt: TGTGCCAGCGACCCACAGGGGGCCCATGAGCAGTTCTTC
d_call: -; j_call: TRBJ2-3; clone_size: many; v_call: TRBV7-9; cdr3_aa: CASSSRFGTDTQYF; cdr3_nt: TGTGCCAGCAGCTCTCGGTTTGGCACAGATACGCAGTATTTT
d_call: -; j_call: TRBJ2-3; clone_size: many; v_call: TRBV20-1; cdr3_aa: CSARVLFSTDTQYF; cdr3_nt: TGCAGTGCTAGAGTGCTCTTTAGCACAGATACGCAGTATTTT
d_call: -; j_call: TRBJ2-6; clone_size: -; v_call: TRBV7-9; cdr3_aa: CASSPKGSSGANVLTF; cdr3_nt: TGTGCCAGCAGCCCAAAAGGGAGCTCTGGGGCCAACGTCCTGACTTTC
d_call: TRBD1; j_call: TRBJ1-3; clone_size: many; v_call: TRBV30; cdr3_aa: CAWSRGGTGNTIYF; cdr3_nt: TGTGCCTGGAGCCGAGGGGGCACTGGAAACACCATATATTTT
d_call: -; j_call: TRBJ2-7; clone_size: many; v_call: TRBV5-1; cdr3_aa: CASSLTTYEQYF; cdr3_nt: TGCGCCAGCAGCTTGACAACCTACGAGCAGTACTTC
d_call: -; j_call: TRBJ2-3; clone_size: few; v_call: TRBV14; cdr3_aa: CASSSGVADTQYF; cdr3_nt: TGTGCCAGCAGCTCAGGGGTGGCAGATACGCAGTATTTT
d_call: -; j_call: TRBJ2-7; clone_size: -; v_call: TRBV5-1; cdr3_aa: CASSLPGAYEQYF; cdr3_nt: TGCGCCAGCAGCTTGCCAGGGGCCTACGAGCAGTACTTC
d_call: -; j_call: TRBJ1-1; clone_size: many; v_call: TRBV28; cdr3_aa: CASSLYVMAAFF; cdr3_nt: TGTGCCAGCAGTTTATACGTCATGGCAGCTTTCTTT
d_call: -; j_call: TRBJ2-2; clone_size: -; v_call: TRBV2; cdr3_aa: CASTGALDTGELFF; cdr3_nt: TGTGCCAGCACGGGGGCCCTAGACACCGGGGAGCTGTTTTTT